What follows is one TCR beta chain and its context. The count of this clone is one. Its binding antigen is unknown. Nothing much larger sits one base from this clone, and base qualities are not available. Using the deep immunoSEQ assay, TCR CDR3 regions were amplified from genomic DNA by multiplex PCR. Extracted genomic DNA from each cell subset was distributed evenly across all wells of several immunoSEQ 96-well plates, and each plate was treated as a replicate. For sorted subsets, approximately 200 ng of genomic DNA, equivalent to 25,000 to 30,000 T cell genomes, went into each replicate PCR. Purified libraries were measured with a Qubit 3.0 fluorometer, size-checked on a Bioanalyzer 2100, and measured again with the KAPA Library Quantification kit. Every immunoSEQ 96-well plate was sequenced on a separate single-read 150-cycle Illumina NextSeq 550 flow cell. For the original study's pipeline: Because the immunoSEQ output held only junctional sequences and lacked quality scores, the filtering could not match the filtering applied to full-length reads. Sequences were annotated with PyIR, a Python wrapper for IgBLAST v1.9, using IMGT germline references to assign V/J genes and CDR3. Any read was removed if the V/J assignment was weak (E-value above 1e-6), the CDR3 was missing, or the read contained stop codons, out-of-frame junctions, or ambiguous translated residues. V3J clonotypes were defined by identical inferred V gene, J gene, and CDR3 amino acid sequence. The percentage overlap between two repertoires was calculated by dividing the number of shared unique clonotypes by the size of the smaller repertoire. Repertoire richness was assessed with RTK rarefaction, the Chao1 estimator, and Recon v2.1 estimates of unobserved clonotypes. OLGA was used to compute generation probabilities for all TCRbeta clonotypes that the gDNA method yielded from a handful of donors. The source is immuneACCESS, and TCRdb retained only in-frame sequences with V and J called. Part of the clones is not carried over; for the studies checked, unresolved V genes explain less than half of this, and the remainder is unexplained. That table is the source of V, J and clone size, and D and trimming were worked out from the DNA. In all, the sample holds some 580,000 clones, and almost 97% of those were seen once. Approximately 0.057% of the sample lies in the top ten.

The sample belongs to a study of shared clonotypes between healthy human individuals (dated by TCRdb to 2018 to 2021). Regarding the study in general: A few men and a couple of women, aged 18 to 49 years, made up the cohort. Per donor, three plates each were used for CD4 naive and CD4 memory, two for CD8 naive, and one for CD8 memory. Between about 0.8 and 8.9 billion PBMCs per donor were obtained by leukapheresis. To estimate repertoire size and how much clonotypes are shared between individuals, the study performed deep sequencing of blood TCR repertoires from a few healthy adults. To increase sequencing depth and limit assay-specific biases, different laboratories used diverse techniques to prepare libraries and sequence TCR repertoires.

The donors were healthy, HIV-negative adults who had no recently reported acute infections or vaccinations. Only Caucasian adults living in Nashville, Tennessee, USA were represented among the donors. CD4+ T cells were enriched by magnetic negative selection; naive cells were then positively selected on CD45RA, and the negative fraction formed the memory subset. After blood collection by leukapheresis, PBMCs were isolated using Ficoll-Histopaque density gradient centrifugation and then cryopreserved in the vapor phase of liquid nitrogen. Purity and quantity of every magnetically sorted T cell population were checked by analytical flow cytometry. Each sorted fraction had its genomic DNA isolated and then quantified by UV absorbance on a Nanodrop 2000c. The CDR3, cysteine through phenylalanine, is 14 amino acids long. CDR3 DNA only is kept here, 42 bases in frame from base 1. The V end loses 3 bases and the J end loses 0 bases, and a stretch of 9 bases separates them. CDR1 and CDR2, looked up from the germline V gene, are SQVTM and ANQGSEA.

The research as a whole found: Naive subsets generally had larger estimated clonotype richness than memory subsets did. Rarefaction of sorted-subset datasets indicated incomplete sequencing despite the large sequencing depth. Higher generation probabilities were observed for clonotypes shared by all four sorted-subset donors than for non-shared clonotypes. Across four donors, 5% to 6% of naive CD4, 3% to 4% of naive CD8, around 2.1% of memory CD4, and over 0.35% of memory CD8 clonotypes were shared. Only blood was sampled, and tissue TCR repertoires likely differ from those in blood. The small number of donors limited the genetic and exposure-history diversity represented. Pairwise subsampling indicated that sequencing depth was expected to affect the degree of clonotype sharing among donors.

The chain employs TRBV29-1 and TRBJ2-1, with the D gene call left open. This clonotype was sampled from a woman in her thirties in good health. Sequencing was done on a sample of naive CD4+ T cells sorted from blood. What this sample's cell subset or site label stands for: CD45RA+ positively selected. The encoded CDR3 is CSVDPGSSYNEQFF. The sequence in DNA is TGCAGCGTTGACCCCGGTAGCTCCTACAATGAGCAGTTCTTC.